Listed here are 2 T cell receptor beta chains from one sample, sequenced in a study of tissue T cells after allogeneic stem cell transplantation. TCRdb keeps only in-frame clones here, not all; method: immunoSEQ multiplex PCR. The data hold approximately 1,600 clones, with about 50% observed a single time. Time point here: mouse harvest day 14 after allogeneic transplant. Mouse grafts combined 10^7 T-cell-depleted bone marrow cells with 10^6 splenic CD5+ T cells. The sample consisted of spleen. The receptors derive from a female BALB/c mouse given C57BL/6 T cells with graft-versus-host disease after an allogeneic hematopoietic cell transplant.

In the case of this clone: Gene names refer to mouse genes. The sequenced fragment ends 1 residue before the CDR3 boundary, so the rest is inferred from the germline J gene. The chain joins TRBV4 to TRBJ2-5; D is uncertain. Germline CDR1 reads LGHDT; CDR2 reads YNNKQL (reference sequence). The V gene lost 3 bases and the J gene lost 6 bases, with 4 bases spanning the gap. The CDR3 is 11 residues long. Incomplete CDR3 DNA: TGTGCCAGCAGCTACGGGGACACCCAGTAC. Protein: CASSYGDTQY. The whole CDR3 region reads CASSYGDTQYF.

As for this clone: Gene names are the mouse ones. With the read ending 1 residue before the CDR3 end, the germline J gene is used to fill in that end. The rearrangement joins TRBV17 to TRBJ2-4, with D possibly being TRBD2 (6 bases). The CDR3 totals 15 residues. V lost 2 bases and J 0 bases, leaving 9 bases between the germline ends. Germline lookup yields CDR1 MNHDT and CDR2 YYDKIL. The covered CDR3 bases are TGTGCTAGCAGTAGAAACTGGGATAGTCAAAACACCTTGTAC. Encoded protein: CASSRNWDSQNTLY. The whole CDR3 sequence is CASSRNWDSQNTLYF.